The TCR beta chain described here comes from a study of response to subunit inactivated influenza vaccine. CDR3 length: 18 residues. From germline, CDR1 is SGHVS and CDR2 FQNEAQ. V was pared by 2 bases and J by 6 bases, with 17 bases of the junction left unmatched. This clonotype was observed a few times. TCRdb re-analysed the RT-PCR reads in MiXCR, keeping a single row per CDR3 protein. The profile covers around 710,000 distinct CDR3 sequences, with approximately 13% appearing a single time and 6.5% to 8.5% taken by the ten largest. This TCR was sampled from a man aged 50-60 years who received an inactivated influenza vaccine. V gene TRBV7-8 combines with J gene TRBJ1-1; 8 nucleotides agree with TRBD1. Sequencing used PBMCs from blood, obtained less than 15 days before vaccination. The DNA for the CDR3 is TGTGCCAGCAGCTTACTTAGGACAGGGCCCCAACGAGGCCCTGAAGCTTTCTTT. Protein product: CASSLLRTGPQRGPEAFF.